This TCR beta chain was observed in a study of CD4+ T cells in melanoma. The V gene end was trimmed by 3 bases and the J gene end by 6 bases; junction bases not matched to a gene: 11. This CDR3 has 15 residues. Germline CDR1 and CDR2: WNHNN and SYGVQD (reference sequence). As for this clone: Its matching antigen is unknown.

This table comes from immunoSEQ multiplex PCR, and its TCRdb copy is limited to in-frame clones, with some not included. This table has roughly 54,000 clones, 80% to 90% appearing once. Study-level points and caveats: CD8+ T cell, macrophage and B cell function reportedly correlated with neoantigen-specific CD4+ T cells.

The material sequenced was peripheral blood. The TCR originated in a human donor with melanoma. The chain has TRBV10-1 and TRBJ2-7; 7 bases fit TRBD1. CDR3 sequence (DNA): TGCGCCAGCAGTGACCGCAGGGGGTTGATCGGCGAGCAGTACTTC. Protein product: CASSDRRGLIGEQYF.